Following are 2 T cell receptor beta chains from one sample sequenced in a study of OX40 agonist ivuxolimab in advanced cancers. The protocol was immunoSEQ multiplex PCR, while the TCRdb copy is restricted to in-frame clones and leaves out a portion. Of approximately 90,000 clones in the sample, more than 80% were seen once. The sample was CD4+ or CD8+ T cells sorted from blood, taken in a trial of the OX40 agonist ivuxolimab. The receptors shown here come from an adult with an advanced solid tumor such as melanoma, head and neck, liver or kidney cancer.

The J gene is TRBJ2-3, the V gene TRBV29-1; D remains unclear. This CDR3 is built from 16 residues. The V end was cut by 3 bases, the J end by 1 base, with 17 bases between. Per the germline V gene, CDR1 is SQVTM and CDR2 is ANQGSEA. The CDR3 region is CSVELEEDQGTDTQYF. DNA for the CDR3: TGCAGCGTTGAGCTCGAGGAAGACCAAGGCACAGATACGCAGTATTTT.

This chain uses TRBV7-9 with TRBJ2-7, with 9 bases identical to TRBD1. The V segment lost 3 bases and the J segment 12 bases; nucleotides outside the gene matches: 9. There are 13 residues in the CDR3. Germline V gene lookup returns CDR1 SEHNR and CDR2 FQNEAQ (reference sequence). DNA for the CDR3: TGTGCCAGCAGCTTGGAGGACAGGGGCCCCATGTACTTC. Translating it yields CASSLEDRGPMYF.